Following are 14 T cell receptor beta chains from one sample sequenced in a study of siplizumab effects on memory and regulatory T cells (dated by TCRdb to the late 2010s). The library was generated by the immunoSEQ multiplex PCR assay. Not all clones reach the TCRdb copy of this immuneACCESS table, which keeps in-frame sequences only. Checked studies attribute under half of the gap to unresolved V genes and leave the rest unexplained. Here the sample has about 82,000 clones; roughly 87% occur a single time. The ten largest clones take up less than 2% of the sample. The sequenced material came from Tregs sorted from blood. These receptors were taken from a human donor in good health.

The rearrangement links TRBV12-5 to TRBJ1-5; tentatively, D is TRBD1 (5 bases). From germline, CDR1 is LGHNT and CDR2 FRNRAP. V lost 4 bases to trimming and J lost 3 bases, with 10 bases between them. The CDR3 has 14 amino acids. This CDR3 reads CASGSHRYNQPQHF. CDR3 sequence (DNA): TGTGCTAGTGGTTCGCACAGGTACAATCAGCCCCAGCATTTT. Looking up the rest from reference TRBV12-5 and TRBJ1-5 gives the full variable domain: DARVTQTPRHKVTEMGQEVTMRCQPILGHNTVFWYRQTMMQGLELLAYFRNRAPLDDSGMPKDRFSAEMPDATLATLKIQPSEPRDSAVYFCASGSHRYNQPQHFGDGTRLSIL.

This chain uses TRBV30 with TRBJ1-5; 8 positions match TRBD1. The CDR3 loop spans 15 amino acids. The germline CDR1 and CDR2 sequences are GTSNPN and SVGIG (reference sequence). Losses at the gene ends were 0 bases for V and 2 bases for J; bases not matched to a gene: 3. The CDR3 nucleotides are TGTGCCTGGAGTGTAGGACAGGGCCGCAATCAGCCCCAGCATTTT. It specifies CAWSVGQGRNQPQHF. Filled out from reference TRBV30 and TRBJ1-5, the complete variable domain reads SQTIHQWPATLVQPVGSPLSLECTVEGTSNPNLYWYRQAAGRGLQLLFYSVGIGQISSEVPQNLSASRPQDRQFILSSKKLLLSDSGFYLCAWSVGQGRNQPQHFGDGTRLSIL.

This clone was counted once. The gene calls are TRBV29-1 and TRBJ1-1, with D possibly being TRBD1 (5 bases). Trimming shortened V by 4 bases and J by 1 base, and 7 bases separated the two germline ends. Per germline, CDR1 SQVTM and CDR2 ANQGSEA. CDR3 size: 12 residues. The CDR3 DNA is TGCAGCGTTGGACAGCCGAACACTGAAGCTTTCTTT. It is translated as CSVGQPNTEAFF.

CDR3 coding DNA: TGTGCCAGCAGACCCGGATCTGGGGCCCGAACCTACGAGCAGTACTTC. As protein: CASRPGSGARTYEQYF. The chain recombines TRBV28 with TRBJ2-7; D possibly corresponds to TRBD1 (5 bases). Germline values: CDR1 MDHEN, CDR2 SYDVKM. V was cut by 6 bases and J by 2 bases, with 20 bases left in between. The CDR3 runs 16 residues.

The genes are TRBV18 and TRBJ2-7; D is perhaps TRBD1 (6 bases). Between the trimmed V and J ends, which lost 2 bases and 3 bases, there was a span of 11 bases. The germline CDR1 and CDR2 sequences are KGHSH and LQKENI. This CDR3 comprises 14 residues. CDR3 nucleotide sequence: TGTGCCAGCTCACCAAGAACAGGGAACTACGAGCAGTACTTC. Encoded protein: CASSPRTGNYEQYF.

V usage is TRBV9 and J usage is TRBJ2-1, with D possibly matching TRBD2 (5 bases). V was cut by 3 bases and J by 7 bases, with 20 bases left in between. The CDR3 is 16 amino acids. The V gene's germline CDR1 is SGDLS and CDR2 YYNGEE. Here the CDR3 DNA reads TGTGCCAGCAGCGCAACTATCGGGAATCTGTGGAATGAGCAGTTCTTC. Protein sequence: CASSATIGNLWNEQFF.

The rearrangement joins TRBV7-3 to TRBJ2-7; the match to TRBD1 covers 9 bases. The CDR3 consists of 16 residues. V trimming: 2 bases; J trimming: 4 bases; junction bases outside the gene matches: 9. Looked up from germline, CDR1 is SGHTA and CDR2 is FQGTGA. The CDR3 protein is CASSLVVGTGMYEQYF. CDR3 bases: TGTGCCAGCAGCTTAGTGGTTGGGACAGGGATGTACGAGCAGTACTTC.

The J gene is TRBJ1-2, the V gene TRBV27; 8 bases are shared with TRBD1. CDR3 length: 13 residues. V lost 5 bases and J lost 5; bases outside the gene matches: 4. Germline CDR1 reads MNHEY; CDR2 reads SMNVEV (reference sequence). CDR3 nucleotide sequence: TGTGCCAGCAGTCCGGACAGGGTATATGGCTACACCTTC. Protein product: CASSPDRVYGYTF.

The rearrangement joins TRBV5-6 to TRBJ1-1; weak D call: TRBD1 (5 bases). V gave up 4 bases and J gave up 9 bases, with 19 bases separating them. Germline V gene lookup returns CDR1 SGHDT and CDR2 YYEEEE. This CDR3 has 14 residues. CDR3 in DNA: TGTGCCAGCAGCATCCCGGGTTGGGGACCTCAAGCTTTCTTT. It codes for CASSIPGWGPQAFF.

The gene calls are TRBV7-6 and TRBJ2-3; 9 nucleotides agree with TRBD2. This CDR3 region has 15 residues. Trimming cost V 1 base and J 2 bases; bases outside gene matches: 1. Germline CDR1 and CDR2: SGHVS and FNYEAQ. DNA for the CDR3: TGTGCCAGCAGCTTAGTAGCGGGGGACACAGATACGCAGTATTTT. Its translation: CASSLVAGDTDTQYF.

For the CDR3, the DNA is TGTGCCAGCAGCCGGGGGGGACACAGGATGAACACTGAAGCTTTCTTT. Protein sequence: CASSRGGHRMNTEAFF. The V and J genes are TRBV7-9 and TRBJ1-1, with D perhaps matching TRBD1 (6 bases). The CDR3 is 16 residues long. Trimming stripped 5 bases from V and 0 bases from J, with 16 bases between. Germline-derived CDR1 and CDR2 are SEHNR and FQNEAQ (reference sequence).

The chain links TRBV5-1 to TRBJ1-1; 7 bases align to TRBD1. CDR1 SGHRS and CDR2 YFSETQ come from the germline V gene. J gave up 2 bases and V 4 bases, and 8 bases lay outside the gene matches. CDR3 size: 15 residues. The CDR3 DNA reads TGCGCCAGCAGCGCCATAGGGACAGCCAACACTGAAGCTTTCTTT. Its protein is CASSAIGTANTEAFF.

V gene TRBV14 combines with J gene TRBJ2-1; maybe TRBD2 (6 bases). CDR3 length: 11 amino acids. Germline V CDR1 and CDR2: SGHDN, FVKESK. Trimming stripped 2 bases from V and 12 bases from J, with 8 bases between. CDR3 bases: TGTGCCAGCAGCCAATGGGGAGGGCAGTTCTTC. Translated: CASSQWGGQFF.

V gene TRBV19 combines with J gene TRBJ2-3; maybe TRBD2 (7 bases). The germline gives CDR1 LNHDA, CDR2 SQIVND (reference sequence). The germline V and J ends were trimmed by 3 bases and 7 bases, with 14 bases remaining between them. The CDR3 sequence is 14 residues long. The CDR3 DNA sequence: TGTGCCAGTAGTATCGGCGGGGGCGCAAATACGCAGTATTTT. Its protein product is CASSIGGGANTQYF.